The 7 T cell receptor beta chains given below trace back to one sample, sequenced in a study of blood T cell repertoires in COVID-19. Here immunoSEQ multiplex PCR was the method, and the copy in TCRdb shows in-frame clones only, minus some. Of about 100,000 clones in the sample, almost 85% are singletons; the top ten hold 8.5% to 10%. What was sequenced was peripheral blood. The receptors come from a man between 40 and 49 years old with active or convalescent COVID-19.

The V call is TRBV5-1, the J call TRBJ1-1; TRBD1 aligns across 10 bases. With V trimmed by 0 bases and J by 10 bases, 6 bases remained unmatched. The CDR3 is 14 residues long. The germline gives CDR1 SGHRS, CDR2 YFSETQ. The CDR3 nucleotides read TGCGCCAGCAGCTTGGAAGGGACAGGGGTGGGAGCTTTCTTT. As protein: CASSLEGTGVGAFF.

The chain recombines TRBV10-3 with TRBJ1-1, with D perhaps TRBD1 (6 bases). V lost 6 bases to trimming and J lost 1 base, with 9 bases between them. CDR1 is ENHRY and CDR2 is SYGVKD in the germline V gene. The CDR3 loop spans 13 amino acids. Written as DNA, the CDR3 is TGTGCCATCAGAGGGACAAAGAACACTGAAGCTTTCTTT. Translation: CAIRGTKNTEAFF.

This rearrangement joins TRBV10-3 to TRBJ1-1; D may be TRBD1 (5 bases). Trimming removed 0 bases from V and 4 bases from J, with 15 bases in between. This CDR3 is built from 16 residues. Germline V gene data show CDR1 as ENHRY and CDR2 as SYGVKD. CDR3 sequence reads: CAISESSGQGGTEAFF. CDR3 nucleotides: TGTGCCATCAGTGAGTCATCCGGTCAGGGAGGCACTGAAGCTTTCTTT.

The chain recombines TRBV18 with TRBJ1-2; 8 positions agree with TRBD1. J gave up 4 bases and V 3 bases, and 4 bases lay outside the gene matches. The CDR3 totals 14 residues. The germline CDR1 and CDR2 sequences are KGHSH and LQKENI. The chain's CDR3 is CASSPRGQGYGYTF. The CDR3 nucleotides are TGTGCCAGCTCACCTAGAGGACAGGGCTATGGCTACACCTTC.

The CDR3 protein is CASSPPGTLTDTQYF. Here the CDR3 DNA reads TGTGCCAGCAGCCCACCCGGGACTCTCACAGATACGCAGTATTTT. The chain joins TRBV11-1 to TRBJ2-3; D might be TRBD2 (6 bases). The CDR3 is made up of 15 amino acids. Trimming took off 5 bases at V and 2 bases at J, with 14 bases between the two ends. Germline V lookup: CDR1 SGHAT, CDR2 FQDESV (reference sequence).

CDR3 loop: CASRSPGETQYF. In DNA form, the CDR3 reads TGTGCCAGTAGAAGTCCCGGAGAGACCCAGTACTTC. The chain employs TRBV19 and TRBJ2-5; D ambiguous. Trimming pared 6 bases from V and 4 bases from J, leaving 9 bases between. CDR3 length: 12 amino acids. Germline CDR1 reads LNHDA; CDR2 reads SQIVND (reference sequence). The full variable domain, completed using reference TRBV19 and TRBJ2-5, is DGGITQSPKYLFRKEGQNVTLSCEQNLNHDAMYWYRQDPGQGLRLIYYSQIVNDFQKGDIAEGYSVSREKKESFPLTVTSAQKNPTAFYLCASRSPGETQYFGPGTRLLVL.

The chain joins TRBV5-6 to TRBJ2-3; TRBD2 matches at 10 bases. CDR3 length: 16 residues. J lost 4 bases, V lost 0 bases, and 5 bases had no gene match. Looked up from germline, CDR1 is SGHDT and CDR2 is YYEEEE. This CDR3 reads CASSLASGGAPDTQYF. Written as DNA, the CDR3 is TGTGCCAGCAGCTTGGCCAGCGGGGGGGCTCCAGATACGCAGTATTTT.